This TCR beta chain stems from a study of cytomegalovirus exposure and HLA in healthy donors. Findings of the study overall: Cytomegalovirus-associated status was assigned to about 150 TCR beta chains.

CDR3 length equals 15 residues. Germline CDR1 reads SGHVS; CDR2 reads FNYEAQ. Trimming cost V 5 bases and J 3 bases; bases outside gene matches: 4. The primer mix had 60 Vbeta and 13 Jbeta primers. TCRdb keeps only in-frame clones here, not all; method: immunoSEQ multiplex PCR. The sample yields 150,000 to 200,000 clones, about 80% seen once. Worth noting for this clone: The antigen is unknown.

The clonotype originates from a woman aged 40 to 49 in good health and CMV-seronegative. The J gene is TRBJ2-3, the V gene TRBV7-6; 11 nucleotides align to TRBD1. Sequenced sample: PBMCs. CDR3 nucleotide sequence: TGTGCCAGCAGCCCGAGGGACAGGGGGACAGATACGCAGTATTTT. Protein product: CASSPRDRGTDTQYF. Variable domain in full (rest from reference TRBV7-6 and TRBJ2-3): GAGVSQSPRYKVTKRGQDVALRCDPISGHVSLYWYRQALGQGPEFLTYFNYEAQQDKSGLPNDRFSAERPEGSISTLTIQRTEQRDSAMYRCASSPRDRGTDTQYFGPGTRLTVL.